These 12 T cell receptor beta chains came from one sample sequenced in a study of type 1 regulatory T cells. TCRdb re-called the reads with MiXCR, one entry per CDR3 protein. The sample gives fewer than 80,000 distinct CDR3 sequences, less than 25% of which show up once; less than 10% is in the top ten. Overall study findings and caveats: Compared with non-type 1 regulatory T cells, type 1 regulatory T cells showed a more restricted TCR repertoire.

Their cognate antigens are unknown. Material for sequencing was cultured type 1 regulatory T (Tr1) cells, either the whole culture or a sorted fraction (not recorded which). Receptors originate from a human donor in good health.

The chain recombines TRBV5-1 with TRBJ2-3; TRBD1 aligns across 8 bases. Germline CDR1 SGHRS, CDR2 YFSETQ. The ends lost 0 bases at V and 1 base at J; junction bases unmatched: 10. The CDR3 length is 18 residues. CDR3 residues: CASSLEPGAGGRTDTQYF. The CDR3 DNA sequence: TGCGCCAGCAGCTTGGAACCCGGGGCAGGGGGCCGCACAGATACGCAGTATTTT.

There are a few counts of this clonotype. The rearrangement joins TRBV7-2 to TRBJ2-7; D unclear. Looked up from germline, CDR1 is SGHTA and CDR2 is FQGNSA. This CDR3 contains 12 residues. Deletions cut 7 bases from V and 6 bases from J, with 13 bases between. CDR3 DNA: TGTGCCAGCAAGGTGACTTGGGGCGAGCAGTACTTC. It encodes CASKVTWGEQYF.

The rearrangement uses TRBV5-1 and TRBJ2-7; 8 bases fit TRBD1. Germline V gene data show CDR1 as SGHRS and CDR2 as YFSETQ. J lost 0 bases, V lost 1 base, and 6 bases had no gene match. The CDR3 sequence is 16 residues long. The CDR3 DNA sequence: TGCGCCAGCAGCTTGCAGCCGGGACAGGCCTCCTACGAGCAGTACTTC. It translates to CASSLQPGQASYEQYF. Using reference TRBV5-1 and TRBJ2-7 for the parts outside the CDR3, the full variable domain is KAGVTQTPRYLIKTRGQQVTLSCSPISGHRSVSWYQQTPGQGLQFLFEYFSETQRNKGNFPGRFSGRQFSNSRSEMNVSTLELGDSALYLCASSLQPGQASYEQYFGPGTRLTVT.

The gene calls are TRBV5-1 and TRBJ2-7; no reliable D call. CDR3 length equals 11 residues. Germline CDR1 SGHRS, CDR2 YFSETQ. V lost 2 bases and J lost 6, with 6 bases in between. The CDR3 region is CASSFRGEQYF. CDR3 bases: TGCGCCAGCAGCTTCAGAGGCGAGCAGTACTTC.

The chain has TRBV5-1 and TRBJ2-7; 9 bases map to TRBD1. The CDR3 is 16 amino acids. Germline values: CDR1 SGHRS, CDR2 YFSETQ. The V gene end was trimmed by 0 bases and the J gene end by 3 bases; junction bases not matched to a gene: 7. CDR3 protein: CASSLVSGTGYYEQYF. The CDR3 DNA reads as TGCGCCAGCAGCTTGGTATCCGGGACAGGGTACTACGAGCAGTACTTC.

The CDR3 DNA reads TGTGCCAGCAGTCTTGGGACTGGCTACACCTTC. Its translation is CASSLGTGYTF. The genes are TRBV12-3 or TRBV12-4 and TRBJ1-2, with a possible D match to TRBD1 (5 bases). This CDR3 is 11 amino acids long. Trimming took off 5 bases at V and 7 bases at J, with 8 bases between the two ends.

The chain has TRBV19 and TRBJ1-5; a weak D match, TRBD1 (5 bases). Germline assignment: CDR1 LNHDA and CDR2 SQIVND (reference sequence). V was clipped by 3 bases and J by 6 bases, with 15 bases between them. The CDR3 length is 15 residues. In DNA form, the CDR3 reads TGTGCCAGTAGTATGGGCGGCCCAAGGGGTCAGCCCCAGCATTTT. It yields the protein CASSMGGPRGQPQHF. The whole variable domain, filled in from reference TRBV19 and TRBJ1-5, reads DGGITQSPKYLFRKEGQNVTLSCEQNLNHDAMYWYRQDPGQGLRLIYYSQIVNDFQKGDIAEGYSVSREKKESFPLTVTSAQKNPTAFYLCASSMGGPRGQPQHFGDGTRLSIL.

This clonotype has just a few counts. The chain has TRBV20-1 and TRBJ1-2, with TRBD1 as a possible D gene (5 bases). CDR1 and CDR2 (germline): DFQATT, SNEGSKA (reference sequence). CDR3 length: 16 amino acids. The ends were cut back, 4 bases at V and 4 bases at J, with 22 bases in the middle. The CDR3 coding sequence is TGCAGTGCTACCCTAATTGGACAAGCGAATGCCTATGGCTACACCTTC. Translating gives CSATLIGQANAYGYTF.

The V gene is TRBV5-1, the J gene TRBJ2-7, with TRBD2 identical over 10 bases. Germline CDR1 SGHRS, CDR2 YFSETQ. The ends lost 2 bases at V and 2 bases at J; junction bases unmatched: 4. The CDR3 consists of 15 residues. The CDR3, as DNA: TGCGCCAGCAGCTTTTCTAGCGGGGGAGCCTACGAGCAGTACTTC. It encodes CASSFSSGGAYEQYF.

As to this clonotype: A much larger clone sits a single nucleotide away, making a read error possible. The chain combines TRBV7-6 with TRBJ2-7; unclear D gene. V lost 5 bases to trimming and J lost 6 bases, with 14 bases between them. Germline lookup yields CDR1 SGHVS and CDR2 FNYEAQ. This CDR3 comprises 13 residues. Here the CDR3 reads CASSALLGLEQYF. The CDR3 DNA reads TGTGCCAGCAGCGCGCTCCTTGGCCTCGAGCAGTACTTC. Variable domain in full (rest from reference TRBV7-6 and TRBJ2-7): GAGVSQSPRYKVTKRGQDVALRCDPISGHVSLYWYRQALGQGPEFLTYFNYEAQQDKSGLPNDRFSAERPEGSISTLTIQRTEQRDSAMYRCASSALLGLEQYFGPGTRLTVT.

The V call is TRBV5-1, the J call TRBJ1-1; 8 positions match TRBD1. CDR3 length: 15 residues. The ends lost 4 bases at V and 0 bases at J; junction bases unmatched: 5. CDR1 is SGHRS and CDR2 is YFSETQ in the germline V gene. In DNA, the CDR3 is TGCGCCAGCAGCAAGGACAGGGCGGTGAACACTGAAGCTTTCTTT. Amino acids: CASSKDRAVNTEAFF.

V and J are TRBV28 and TRBJ2-5; tentatively, D is TRBD1 or TRBD2 (5 bases each). Germline V gene lookup returns CDR1 MDHEN and CDR2 SYDVKM. The CDR3 spans 12 residues. Trimming took 4 bases from V and 3 from J, leaving 6 bases between them. The CDR3 spells CASSWGKETQYF. CDR3 coding DNA: TGTGCCAGCAGTTGGGGGAAAGAGACCCAGTACTTC.